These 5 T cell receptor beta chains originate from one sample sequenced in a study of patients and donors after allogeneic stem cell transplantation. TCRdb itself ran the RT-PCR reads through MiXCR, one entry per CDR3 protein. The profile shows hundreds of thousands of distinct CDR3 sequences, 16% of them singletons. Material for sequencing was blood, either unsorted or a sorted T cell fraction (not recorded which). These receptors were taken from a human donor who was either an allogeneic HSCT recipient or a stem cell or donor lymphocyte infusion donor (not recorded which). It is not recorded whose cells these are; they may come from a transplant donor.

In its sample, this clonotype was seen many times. In DNA form, the CDR3 reads TGTGCCAGCAGTCTACTATGGGGGGCCGATCAGCCCCAGCATTTT. Translating gives CASSLLWGADQPQHF. This chain uses TRBV12-3 or TRBV12-4 with TRBJ1-5, with D possibly being TRBD1 (6 bases). The CDR3 runs to 15 residues. V was pared by 5 bases and J by 5 bases, with 16 bases between.

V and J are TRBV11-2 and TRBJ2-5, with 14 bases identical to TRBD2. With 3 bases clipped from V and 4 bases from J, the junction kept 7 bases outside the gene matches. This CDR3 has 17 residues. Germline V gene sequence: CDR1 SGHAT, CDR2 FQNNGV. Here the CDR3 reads CASSFGLAGGPGETQYF. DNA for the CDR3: TGTGCCAGCAGCTTCGGACTAGCGGGAGGCCCGGGAGAGACCCAGTACTTC.

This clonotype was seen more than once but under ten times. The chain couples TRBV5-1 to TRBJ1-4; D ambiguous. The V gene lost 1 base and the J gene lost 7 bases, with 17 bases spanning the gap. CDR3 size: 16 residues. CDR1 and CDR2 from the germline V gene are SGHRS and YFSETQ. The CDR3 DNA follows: TGCGCCAGCAGCTTGCTACCCCGGGGATTGCGTGAAAAACTGTTTTTT. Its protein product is CASSLLPRGLREKLFF.

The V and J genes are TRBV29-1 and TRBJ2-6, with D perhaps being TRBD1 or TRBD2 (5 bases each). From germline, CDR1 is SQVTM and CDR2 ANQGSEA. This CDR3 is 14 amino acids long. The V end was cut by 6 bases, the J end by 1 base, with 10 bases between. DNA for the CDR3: TGCAGCGTGGGACGGGGATCTGGGGCCAACGTCCTGACTTTC. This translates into CSVGRGSGANVLTF.

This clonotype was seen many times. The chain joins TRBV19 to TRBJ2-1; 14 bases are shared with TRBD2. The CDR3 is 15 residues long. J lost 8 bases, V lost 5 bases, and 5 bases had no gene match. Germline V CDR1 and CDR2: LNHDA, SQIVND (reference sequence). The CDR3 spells CASSLGLAGGYEQFF. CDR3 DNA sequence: TGTGCCAGTAGTCTCGGACTAGCGGGAGGCTATGAGCAGTTCTTC.